This T cell receptor (beta chain) was recorded in a study of cytomegalovirus exposure and HLA in healthy donors. About the research overall: When 398 donors were genotyped, 80% to 90% of them were found to fall in the Caucasian-associated ancestry cluster. Findings of the study overall: Later genetic work tied a missense DCLRE1C variant to beta-chain V and J trimming. The records held CMV serostatus as the only immune exposure information. TCR sequences were mostly rare, though some public TCRs occurred in many donors.

This clone was seen a few times. The antigen is undetermined. Additional DNA sequences in this sample encode the identical CDR3. CDR3 size: 16 residues. Germline V gene sequence: CDR1 KGHSH, CDR2 LQKENI. J was trimmed by 5 bases and V by 3 bases; bases with no gene match: 7. The PCR used 60 Vbeta and 13 Jbeta primers. Profiling relied on immunoSEQ multiplex PCR, and the TCRdb table lists in-frame clones only, not all of them. This sample carries some 170,000 clones, over 70% of them seen once, and the ten largest clones take 3%. This TCR was recovered from a woman aged 45-60 years in good health and CMV-seropositive. Sequencing input: PBMCs. The rearrangement uses TRBV18 and TRBJ2-5; 12 bases are shared with TRBD2. The CDR3: CASSPPSGGAVETQYF. The CDR3 DNA reads TGTGCCAGCTCACCGCCTAGCGGGGGGGCCGTGGAGACCCAGTACTTC.